A single TCR beta chain is shown here with its context. Its target is not known. Produced via immunoSEQ multiplex PCR; TCRdb's table is partial and in-frame only. In the table there are over a thousand clones, just over 85% of which are singletons. Described time point: neoterminal ileum biopsy at postoperative endoscopy, about 6 months after surgery. This entry is derived from a study of T cell repertoires in ileal Crohn's disease. For the study at large: At postoperative colonoscopy, neoterminal ileum biopsies were taken as M6. Study-wide results and caveats: Active smokers at surgery had more clonal expansions than non-smokers.

The source material was ileal tissue. This TCR derives from an adult with Crohn's disease.

CDR3: CASSSVVIAFF. The CDR3, as DNA: TGTGCCAGCAGCTCTGTTGTGATAGCTTTCTTT. The rearrangement links TRBV28 to TRBJ1-1; D not resolved. Trimming stripped 6 bases from V and 10 bases from J, with 12 bases between. CDR3 length: 11 residues. Germline CDR1 reads MDHEN; CDR2 reads SYDVKM.